This paragraph reports one T cell receptor beta chain. Its antigen remains unknown. This record comes from a study of beta chain features in type 1 diabetes. The CDR3 extends over 12 amino acids. The germline V gene encodes CDR1 SQVTM and CDR2 ANQGSEA. V shed 6 bases and J shed 0 bases, with 9 bases lying between them. Study-level results: Within patients, naive, central memory and Treg TCRB repertoires seemed more similar than within healthy donors.

Every bit of the isolated RNA underwent reverse transcription, so sequencing read expressed TCRB transcripts. Profiled with immunoSEQ multiplex PCR; TCRdb holds only in-frame clones, not every one. The data hold roughly 610,000 clones, with around 15% observed a single time. A heparinised blood draw that averaged around 110 mL was obtained once from each donor. This chain connects TRBV29-1 to TRBJ2-7; D is possibly TRBD1 or TRBD2 (5 bases each). The receptor was isolated from a man aged 18 to 30 in good health. Material: naive CD4+ T cells from blood. The CDR3 bases are TGCAGCGTGGGACGGGCCTCCTACGAGCAGTACTTC. Translated: CSVGRASYEQYF.